A selection of T cell receptor beta chains follows, all from one sample in a study of blood T cells in healthy people across ages. TCRdb independently ran MiXCR on the 5' RACE reads; one entry per CDR3 protein. The data contain roughly 1.6 million distinct CDR3 sequences, roughly 30% of them singletons. Sequences were obtained from blood. These receptors originate from a woman younger than 45 in good health. Both conserved end residues are part of each CDR3. The D gene is left open where the match is weak. Part of the rows lack a size; the others show once, few, many or a class for expanded clones.

>TRBV2|TRBJ2-3|few|TRBD2
CASSPLSGGAADTQYF
TGTGCCAGCAGTCCCCTTAGCGGGGGGGCCGCAGATACGCAGTATTTT
>TRBV18|TRBJ1-5|few|-
CASSPKGNQPQHF
TGTGCCAGCTCCCCCAAGGGAAATCAGCCCCAGCATTTT
>TRBV7-8|TRBJ2-3|many|TRBD2
CASSLNYLGLAELQGTQYF
TGTGCCAGCAGCTTAAACTACTTGGGACTAGCGGAACTTCAAGGAACGCAGTATTTT
>TRBV27|TRBJ2-7|few|-
CASSLSPGSPEQYF
TGTGCCAGCAGTTTATCGCCCGGGAGTCCCGAGCAGTACTTC
>TRBV30|TRBJ2-1|-|TRBD2
CAWIGGTSGSEQFF
TGTGCCTGGATTGGCGGGACTAGCGGCAGTGAGCAGTTCTTC
>TRBV27|TRBJ1-1|few|-
CASSSNGRTRAFF
TGTGCCAGCAGTTCCAACGGGCGGACGAGGGCTTTCTTT
>TRBV12-3/TRBV12-4|TRBJ2-3|-|TRBD2
CASSLTPRLTSGRSTDTQYF
TGTGCCAGCAGCCTTACCCCCCGACTGACTAGCGGGAGAAGTACAGATACGCAGTATTTT
>TRBV7-9|TRBJ2-1|-|-
CASSFGRLPYNEQFF
TGTGCCAGCAGCTTCGGCAGGCTACCCTACAATGAGCAGTTCTTC
>TRBV3-1|TRBJ2-7|-|TRBD1
CASSLNSGTGAYEQYF
TGTGCCAGCAGCCTGAACTCCGGGACAGGGGCCTACGAGCAGTACTTC
>TRBV10-3|TRBJ2-1|-|-
CATGDSNQAEQFF
TGTGCAACAGGGGACTCAAATCAGGCTGAGCAGTTCTTC
>TRBV7-9|TRBJ2-5|-|-
CASVPGFGFGETQYF
TGTGCCAGCGTCCCGGGGTTTGGATTTGGAGAGACCCAGTACTTC
>TRBV24-1|TRBJ2-5|-|-
CATSDLFGPEETQYF
TGTGCCACCAGTGATTTGTTCGGCCCAGAAGAGACCCAGTACTTC
>TRBV4-1|TRBJ1-1|-|-
CASSLPVRRNTEAFF
TGCGCCAGCAGCCTCCCCGTCCGTCGGAACACTGAAGCTTTCTTT
>TRBV11-1|TRBJ2-3|few|-
CASTREAKGAADTQYF
TGTGCCAGCACCCGAGAGGCGAAAGGTGCTGCAGATACGCAGTATTTT
>TRBV5-1|TRBJ2-6|-|-
CASSLGSNSGANVLTF
TGCGCCAGCAGCTTGGGTTCAAACTCTGGGGCCAACGTCCTGACTTTC
>TRBV20-1|TRBJ2-5|-|TRBD2
CSATGTSGGQETQYF
TGCAGTGCTACCGGGACTAGCGGGGGCCAAGAGACCCAGTACTTC
>TRBV7-2|TRBJ2-4|once|-
CASSNPGGGGSIQYF
TGTGCCAGCAGCAATCCCGGGGGCGGGGGTTCGATTCAGTACTTC
>TRBV27|TRBJ1-2|few|-
CASSWGQGHGYTF
TGTGCCAGCAGCTGGGGGCAGGGCCATGGCTACACCTTC
>TRBV5-5|TRBJ1-3|-|-
CASSLLYGTGNTIYF
TGTGCCAGCAGCTTGTTGTATGGGACTGGAAACACCATATATTTT
>TRBV15|TRBJ2-3|-|-
CATSRTRVSTDTQYF
TGTGCCACCAGCAGAACGAGAGTAAGCACAGATACGCAGTATTTT
>TRBV4-1|TRBJ1-1|few|-
CASSQGWAGYTEAFF
TGCGCCAGCAGCCAAGGGTGGGCAGGGTACACTGAAGCTTTCTTT
>TRBV4-1|TRBJ1-2|-|-
CASSQLPTGPNYGYTF
TGCGCCAGCAGCCAACTTCCGACAGGCCCTAACTATGGCTACACCTTC
>TRBV6-1|TRBJ2-3|-|TRBD2
CASKGLAGSGDTQYF
TGTGCCAGCAAGGGGCTAGCGGGGTCCGGAGATACGCAGTATTTT
>TRBV29-1|TRBJ2-1|-|TRBD2
CSVGFSGRANEQFF
TGCAGCGTTGGTTTCAGCGGGAGGGCCAATGAGCAGTTCTTC
>TRBV10-3|TRBJ2-7|-|-
CAISDLGRRSYEQYF
TGTGCCATCAGTGACCTCGGCAGGAGGTCCTACGAGCAGTACTTC
>TRBV28|TRBJ2-5|-|-
CASSLRTGFQETQYF
TGTGCCAGCAGTTTAAGAACCGGGTTCCAAGAGACCCAGTACTTC
>TRBV25-1|TRBJ2-1|-|TRBD2
CASSPRSGGKEQFF
TGTGCCAGCAGTCCCCGTTCGGGAGGTAAGGAGCAGTTCTTC
>TRBV30|TRBJ2-2|-|TRBD1
CAWKVTGENSLGTGELFF
TGTGCCTGGAAGGTGACAGGGGAAAATAGTCTAGGCACCGGGGAGCTGTTTTTT
>TRBV3-1|TRBJ2-1|-|TRBD2
CASSQLKAGAENEQFF
TGTGCCAGCAGCCAACTAAAAGCGGGAGCAGAAAATGAGCAGTTCTTC
>TRBV6-5|TRBJ2-1|-|-
CASRPGIYNEQFF
TGTGCCAGCAGGCCCGGGATATACAATGAGCAGTTCTTC
>TRBV5-6|TRBJ1-2|few|-
CASSLPDSQTVYGYTF
TGTGCCAGCAGCCTGCCGGACAGTCAAACCGTCTATGGCTACACCTTC
>TRBV12-3/TRBV12-4|TRBJ1-2|many|-
CASSPGPGGYTF
TGTGCCAGCAGCCCAGGACCCGGGGGCTACACCTTC
>TRBV2|TRBJ1-5|-|TRBD1
CASGGQGISQPQHF
TGTGCCAGCGGAGGACAGGGTATAAGTCAGCCCCAGCATTTT
>TRBV20-1|TRBJ1-5|few|TRBD1
CSVLQGAYQPQHF
TGCAGTGTATTACAGGGGGCTTATCAGCCCCAGCATTTT
>TRBV3-1|TRBJ2-7|-|-
CASSQDRYNEQYF
TGTGCCAGCAGCCAAGATCGGTATAACGAGCAGTACTTC
>TRBV7-2|TRBJ2-7|-|TRBD1
CASSPRRGLYGEQYF
TGTGCCAGCAGCCCCCGAAGGGGGCTCTACGGCGAGCAGTACTTC
>TRBV5-6|TRBJ2-3|few|-
CASSPQGRENTQYF
TGTGCCAGCAGCCCACAGGGACGCGAGAATACGCAGTATTTT
>TRBV20-1|TRBJ2-1|-|-
CSARDLQGTFF
TGCAGTGCTAGAGATTTACAGGGTACGTTCTTC
>TRBV9|TRBJ2-5|-|-
CASSPTGGLAAQETQYF
TGTGCCAGCAGCCCGACAGGAGGGCTAGCGGCACAAGAGACCCAGTACTTC
>TRBV20-1|TRBJ2-5|-|-
CSVGMAWQETQYF
TGCAGTGTGGGAATGGCCTGGCAAGAGACCCAGTACTTC
>TRBV6-2/TRBV6-3|TRBJ2-3|-|TRBD1
CASVKRDRVVTDTQYF
TGTGCCAGCGTGAAAAGGGACAGGGTTGTTACAGATACGCAGTATTTT
>TRBV27|TRBJ1-5|-|TRBD1
CANRVTGSNQPQHF
TGTGCCAACAGAGTGACAGGGAGCAATCAGCCCCAGCATTTT
>TRBV9|TRBJ2-7|-|-
CASSVGSLKSYEQYF
TGTGCCAGCAGCGTAGGCTCATTGAAGAGCTACGAGCAGTACTTC
>TRBV6-5|TRBJ1-1|few|-
CASIPTGLTNTEAFF
TGTGCCAGCATTCCTACGGGACTCACGAACACTGAAGCTTTCTTT
>TRBV6-1|TRBJ2-7|-|-
CASSFSRTYEQYF
TGTGCCAGCAGTTTTTCCCGTACCTACGAGCAGTACTTC
>TRBV7-2|TRBJ2-5|-|TRBD2
CASSPLTSGDQETQYF
TGTGCCAGCAGCCCCCTGACGAGCGGGGATCAAGAGACCCAGTACTTC
>TRBV12-3/TRBV12-4|TRBJ2-6|-|-
CASKRGANGANVLTF
TGTGCCAGCAAAAGGGGGGCTAACGGGGCCAACGTCCTGACTTTC
>TRBV9|TRBJ1-1|few|-
CASSGLVNTEAFF
TGTGCCAGCAGCGGCCTCGTGAACACTGAAGCTTTCTTT
>TRBV9|TRBJ1-2|few|-
CASSQDPFGGYTF
TGTGCCAGCAGCCAAGACCCATTCGGGGGCTACACCTTC
>TRBV9|TRBJ1-4|-|-
CASSRGDEGGLGNEKLFF
TGTGCCAGCAGCAGAGGGGATGAGGGGGGATTGGGTAATGAAAAACTGTTTTTT
>TRBV6-2/TRBV6-3|TRBJ2-3|-|-
CASTKGGTADTQYF
TGTGCCAGCACCAAGGGTGGGACGGCAGATACGCAGTATTTT
>TRBV27|TRBJ2-7|-|-
CASSASNEQYF
TGTGCCAGCAGTGCAAGTAACGAGCAGTACTTC
>TRBV10-3|TRBJ1-5|-|TRBD1
CAVSENRGSNQPRHF
TGTGCCGTCAGTGAAAACAGGGGTAGCAATCAGCCCCGGCATTTT
>TRBV29-1|TRBJ2-5|-|-
CSVEELGRQGTQYF
TGCAGCGTTGAAGAGTTGGGACGGCAAGGGACCCAGTACTTC